This TCR beta chain came from a study of T cells in Graves' hyperthyroidism and ophthalmopathy. Regions amplified from RNA transcripts were the TCR beta CDR3 regions. The study used the HTBI primer set for a first-round RT-PCR of the TCR CDR3. TCRdb re-analysed the multiplex PCR reads in MiXCR, keeping a single row per CDR3 protein. This table has hundreds of thousands of distinct CDR3 sequences, 35% to 45% appearing once. The V end lost 6 bases, the J end lost 0 bases, and 9 bases lay between the germline ends. The germline gives CDR1 SEHNR, CDR2 FQNEAQ (reference sequence). The CDR3 contains 13 residues. This clonotype showed up many times.

This sequence originates from a man aged 18 to 29 with Graves' hyperthyroidism. This chain uses TRBV7-9 with TRBJ2-7; D not resolved. Sequenced sample: blood. CDR3 amino acids: CASSVGYSYEQYF. DNA of the CDR3: TGTGCCAGCAGTGTAGGATACTCCTACGAGCAGTACTTC.